The T cell receptor (beta chain) under discussion was sequenced for a study of OX40 agonist ivuxolimab in advanced cancers. The overall study: Partial responses were observed in three patients, of whom one had hepatocellular carcinoma and two had cutaneous melanoma.

Assay used: immunoSEQ multiplex PCR; TCRdb lists only in-frame clones, some missing. The profile shows tens of thousands of clones, roughly 90% of them singletons. CDR1 is SGHVS and CDR2 is FQNEAQ in the germline V gene. J lost 3 bases, V lost 5 bases, and 5 bases had no gene match. The CDR3 runs 14 residues. Prior autoimmune disease or systemic immunosuppression barred patients. Samples were taken at baseline and on day 1 of cycles 4 and 7. The receptor comes from an adult with an advanced solid tumor such as melanoma, head and neck, liver or kidney cancer. The sequences come from CD4+ or CD8+ T cells sorted from blood, collected in a trial of the OX40 agonist ivuxolimab. The rearrangement joins TRBV7-8 to TRBJ2-7; TRBD2 aligns across 9 bases. The CDR3 loop is CASSLLAGLYEQYF. The DNA for the CDR3 is TGTGCCAGCAGCCTTCTAGCGGGGCTCTACGAGCAGTACTTC.